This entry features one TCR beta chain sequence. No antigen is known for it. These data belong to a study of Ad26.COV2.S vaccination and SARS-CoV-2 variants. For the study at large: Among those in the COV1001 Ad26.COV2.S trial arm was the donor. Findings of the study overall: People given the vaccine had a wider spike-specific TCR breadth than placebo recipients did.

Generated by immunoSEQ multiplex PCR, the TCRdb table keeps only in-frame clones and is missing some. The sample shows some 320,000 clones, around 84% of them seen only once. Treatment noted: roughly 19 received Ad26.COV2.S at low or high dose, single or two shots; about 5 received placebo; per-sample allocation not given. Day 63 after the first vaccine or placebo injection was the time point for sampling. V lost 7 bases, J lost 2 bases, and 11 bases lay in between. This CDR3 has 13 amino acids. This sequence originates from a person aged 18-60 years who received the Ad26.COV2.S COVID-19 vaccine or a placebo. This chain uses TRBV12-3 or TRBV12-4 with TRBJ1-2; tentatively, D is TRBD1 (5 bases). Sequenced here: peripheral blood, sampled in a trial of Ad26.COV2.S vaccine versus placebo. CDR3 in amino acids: CASTADKNYGYTF. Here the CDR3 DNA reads TGTGCCAGCACCGCGGACAAGAACTATGGCTACACCTTC.